The rows below give T cell receptor beta chains drawn from one sample of a study of T cell responses to AZD1222 COVID-19 vaccine. Using immunoSEQ multiplex PCR, the repertoire was profiled, and TCRdb retains in-frame clones only, with some absent. The sample lists about 77,000 clones; about 92% were seen once. This sample comprised peripheral blood, obtained 28 days after the second AZD1222 dose. Every receptor here comes from an adult who received the AZD1222 COVID-19 vaccine. Each CDR3 is given with its conserved first and last residue. The D gene is left open where the match is weak.

D gene: TRBD2; V gene: TRBV27; CDR3 protein: CASRYSGAGELFF
D gene: .; V gene: TRBV6-2/TRBV6-3; CDR3 protein: CASSGPAGASYEQYF
D gene: TRBD2; V gene: TRBV6-5; CDR3 protein: CASMREGLSTQYF
D gene: TRBD2; V gene: TRBV5-6; CDR3 protein: CASSWAGEGIQYF
D gene: TRBD2; V gene: TRBV6-2/TRBV6-3; CDR3 protein: CASSYAGPGGLYNEQFF
D gene: .; V gene: TRBV19; CDR3 protein: CASSIHLTTNEKLFF
D gene: TRBD1; V gene: TRBV10-3; CDR3 protein: CAISKDRDQPQHF
D gene: .; V gene: TRBV5-1; CDR3 protein: CASSTAEHYGYTF
D gene: TRBD1; V gene: TRBV5-4; CDR3 protein: CASSETIGGSNTEAFF
D gene: .; V gene: TRBV4-1; CDR3 protein: CASSQDLEARYTF
D gene: TRBD1; V gene: TRBV15; CDR3 protein: CATSRADRAEPEAFF
D gene: TRBD2; V gene: TRBV23-1; CDR3 protein: CASSQSRLAGGTGELFF
D gene: TRBD1; V gene: TRBV5-4; CDR3 protein: CASSLVWQGAYNEQFF
D gene: TRBD2; V gene: TRBV29-1; CDR3 protein: CSVAKLAGVDEQFF
D gene: TRBD2; V gene: TRBV4-3; CDR3 protein: CASSHKLAGGSDTQYF
D gene: .; V gene: TRBV11-3; CDR3 protein: CASSFGQSSYNEQFF
D gene: .; V gene: TRBV27; CDR3 protein: CASSLRDNSYEQYF
D gene: .; V gene: TRBV10-2; CDR3 protein: CASSVITGTHFTYEQYF
D gene: .; V gene: TRBV4-1; CDR3 protein: CASSQVWGLAKNIQYF
D gene: .; V gene: TRBV30; CDR3 protein: CACTIKPFSGNTIYF
D gene: TRBD2; V gene: TRBV6-4; CDR3 protein: CASSDGTSGSEQYF
D gene: TRBD1; V gene: TRBV11-2; CDR3 protein: CASSPRQGGDGYTF
D gene: TRBD2; V gene: TRBV5-1; CDR3 protein: CASSPGLAASTEQFF
D gene: .; V gene: TRBV10-3; CDR3 protein: CAISDRNTEAFF
D gene: .; V gene: TRBV3-1/TRBV3-2; CDR3 protein: CASSQQAPYEQYF
D gene: .; V gene: TRBV5-8; CDR3 protein: CASSLVRYEQYF
D gene: TRBD1; V gene: TRBV6-2/TRBV6-3; CDR3 protein: CASSYRQGSGANVLTF
D gene: .; V gene: TRBV6-2/TRBV6-3; CDR3 protein: CASSYIGELFF
D gene: .; V gene: TRBV28; CDR3 protein: CASNSQETQYF
D gene: .; V gene: TRBV11-3; CDR3 protein: CASSLRTTTGANVLTF
D gene: .; V gene: TRBV5-1; CDR3 protein: CASSIPRLGSLRTEAFF
D gene: TRBD1; V gene: TRBV3-1/TRBV3-2; CDR3 protein: CASSLSSWGQPYEQYF
D gene: .; V gene: TRBV6-2/TRBV6-3; CDR3 protein: CASSYPTRGTEAFF
D gene: .; V gene: TRBV7-2; CDR3 protein: CASRKPGFDEQFF
D gene: .; V gene: TRBV18; CDR3 protein: CASSPPQGFGEQYF
D gene: .; V gene: TRBV7-9; CDR3 protein: CASSLEEYYGYTF
D gene: .; V gene: TRBV9; CDR3 protein: CASSATRGGLVAEAFF
D gene: .; V gene: TRBV10-3; CDR3 protein: CAIGTGEQYF
D gene: TRBD2; V gene: TRBV11-3; CDR3 protein: CASSLDPTSGSNEQFF
D gene: .; V gene: TRBV19; CDR3 protein: CASSPRVGGDGANVLTF
D gene: TRBD1; V gene: TRBV10-1; CDR3 protein: CASSDPGTAFWGYTF
D gene: .; V gene: TRBV9; CDR3 protein: CASSVAYRYTEAFF
D gene: .; V gene: TRBV15; CDR3 protein: CATSRDQGLGAEQYF
D gene: .; V gene: TRBV10-1; CDR3 protein: CASSESIGGKIQGDEETQYF
D gene: .; V gene: TRBV19; CDR3 protein: CASSIRGGGSSNQPQHF
D gene: .; V gene: TRBV19; CDR3 protein: CASSIGSQARRGYTF
D gene: TRBD2; V gene: TRBV3-1/TRBV3-2; CDR3 protein: CASSPGLAGGGLGDTQYF
D gene: TRBD1; V gene: TRBV19; CDR3 protein: CASSIDRGDGELFF
D gene: .; V gene: TRBV9; CDR3 protein: CASSVGGSGANVLTF
D gene: .; V gene: TRBV19; CDR3 protein: CASNPRDPNQPQHF
D gene: TRBD1; V gene: TRBV12-5; CDR3 protein: CASGLDGQVYQPQHF
D gene: .; V gene: TRBV11-2; CDR3 protein: CASSLDRNTEAFF
D gene: .; V gene: TRBV5-1; CDR3 protein: CASSLVSAATNEKLFF
D gene: TRBD2; V gene: TRBV27; CDR3 protein: CASSLFASGSRNEQFF
D gene: .; V gene: TRBV19; CDR3 protein: CASSKGEGSFDYGYTF
D gene: .; V gene: TRBV19; CDR3 protein: CASTLHSAERNTEAFF
D gene: TRBD2; V gene: TRBV3-1/TRBV3-2; CDR3 protein: CASSPGLAGVIETYEQYF
D gene: .; V gene: TRBV5-6; CDR3 protein: CASSPDLNTEAFF
D gene: TRBD1; V gene: TRBV28; CDR3 protein: CASSLTQQGAGEQFF